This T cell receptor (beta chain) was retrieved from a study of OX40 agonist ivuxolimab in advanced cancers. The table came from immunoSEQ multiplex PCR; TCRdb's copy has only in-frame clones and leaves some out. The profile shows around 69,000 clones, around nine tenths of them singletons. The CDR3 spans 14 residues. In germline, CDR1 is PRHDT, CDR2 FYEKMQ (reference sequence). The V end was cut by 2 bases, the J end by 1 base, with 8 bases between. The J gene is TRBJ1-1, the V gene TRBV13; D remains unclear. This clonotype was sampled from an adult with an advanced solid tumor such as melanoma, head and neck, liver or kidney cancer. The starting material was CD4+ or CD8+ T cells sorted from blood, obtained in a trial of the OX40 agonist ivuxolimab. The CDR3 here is CASSLLFGNTEAFF. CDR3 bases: TGTGCCAGCAGCTTATTATTTGGGAACACTGAAGCTTTCTTT.